This is a list of T cell receptor beta chains from one sample in a study of CD8+ T cells in alopecia areata. Clones were sequenced by immunoSEQ multiplex PCR, and TCRdb holds only the in-frame ones, with some missing. The table includes roughly 100,000 clones, around 60% detected once. The material sequenced was CD4+ T cells sorted from blood. The receptor source for this set is a human donor in good health. The CDR3 runs from the conserved cysteine through the conserved F or W. The D gene is left open where the match is weak. Only part of the rows carry a size: once, few, many, or a class if the clone is expanded.

j_call | d_call | clone_size | v_call | cdr3_aa | cdr3_nt
TRBJ1-1 | . | . | TRBV25-1 | CASSEQGAQGRGGAFF | TGTGCCAGCAGTGAACAAGGGGCGCAGGGACGGGGCGGAGCTTTCTTT
TRBJ2-3 | TRBD2 | . | TRBV4-2 | CASSQDLKRGGDTQYF | TGTGCCAGCAGCCAAGATCTCAAGCGGGGAGGAGATACGCAGTATTTT
TRBJ2-7 | . | . | TRBV21-1 | CASSVTGDFSYEQYF | TGTGCCAGCAGCGTAACAGGGGACTTTTCCTACGAGCAGTACTTC
TRBJ1-1 | TRBD1 | . | TRBV7-2 | CATSGQRNTEAFF | TGTGCCACCTCGGGACAGCGGAACACTGAAGCTTTCTTT
TRBJ2-5 | . | . | TRBV7-2 | CASSLIGAQETQYF | TGTGCCAGCAGCTTAATAGGGGCCCAGGAGACCCAGTACTTC
TRBJ2-5 | TRBD2 | . | TRBV15 | CATSPGLAPWETQYF | TGTGCCACCAGCCCCGGACTAGCCCCCTGGGAGACCCAGTACTTC
TRBJ2-5 | . | few | TRBV30 | CAWSVRLKETQYF | TGTGCCTGGAGTGTCCGCCTCAAAGAGACCCAGTACTTC
TRBJ2-7 | . | . | TRBV27 | CASSFVASAHYEQYF | TGTGCCAGCAGTTTCGTTGCTAGCGCCCACTACGAGCAGTACTTC
TRBJ1-2 | . | . | TRBV28 | CASSSQPDHYGYTF | TGTGCCAGCAGTTCCCAACCCGACCACTATGGCTACACCTTC
TRBJ2-3 | TRBD2 | . | TRBV4-1 | CASSQARLAGGPGTDTQYF | TGCGCCAGCAGCCAAGCCCGACTAGCGGGGGGGCCGGGCACAGATACGCAGTATTTT
TRBJ2-5 | . | . | TRBV6-5 | CASSSPGLETQYF | TGTGCCAGCAGTTCCCCGGGTCTGGAGACCCAGTACTTC
TRBJ2-5 | . | few | TRBV5-1 | CASSLSRNQETQYF | TGCGCCAGCAGCTTGAGCAGGAACCAAGAGACCCAGTACTTC
TRBJ1-4 | . | . | TRBV25-1 | CASSELVAGKLFF | TGTGCCAGCAGTGAATTAGTCGCTGGAAAACTGTTTTTT
TRBJ2-5 | . | . | TRBV5-6 | CASSRKLGETQYF | TGTGCCAGCAGCCGAAAGCTTGGAGAGACCCAGTACTTC
TRBJ1-5 | . | . | TRBV10-3 | CAISESQSNQPQHF | TGTGCCATCAGTGAGTCCCAGAGCAATCAGCCCCAGCATTTT
TRBJ2-1 | TRBD1 | . | TRBV25-1 | CASSPPDRGTYNEQFF | TGTGCCAGCAGCCCGCCGGACAGGGGCACCTACAATGAGCAGTTCTTC
TRBJ2-3 | TRBD2 | . | TRBV2 | CATPPSGGAAGTDTQYF | TGTGCCACTCCCCCTAGCGGGGGGGCAGCTGGCACAGATACGCAGTATTTT
TRBJ2-3 | . | . | TRBV27 | CASSQRSADTQYF | TGTGCCAGCTCCCAGCGCAGTGCAGATACGCAGTATTTT
TRBJ1-1 | TRBD1 | . | TRBV7-9 | CASKRRDRAMNTEAFF | TGTGCCAGCAAGAGACGGGACAGGGCTATGAACACTGAAGCTTTCTTT
TRBJ1-1 | . | many | TRBV28 | CASSSPSGGGTEAFF | TGTGCCAGCAGTTCCCCCTCCGGGGGGGGCACTGAAGCTTTCTTT
TRBJ1-1 | TRBD1 | . | TRBV30 | CAWNRGNTEAFF | TGTGCCTGGAACAGGGGGAACACTGAAGCTTTCTTT
TRBJ1-2 | . | . | TRBV29-1 | CSVEVGGLLNYGYTF | TGCAGCGTTGAAGTAGGCGGACTTCTTAACTATGGCTACACCTTC
TRBJ2-1 | TRBD1 | few | TRBV5-1 | CASSLWTGAYNEQFF | TGCGCCAGCAGCTTGTGGACAGGGGCATACAATGAGCAGTTCTTC
TRBJ2-7 | . | . | TRBV1 | CTSSQWDRDIPSTVYEQYF | TGCACCAGCAGCCAGTGGGACAGGGATATTCCCAGTACCGTCTACGAGCAGTACTTC
TRBJ2-3 | . | once | TRBV29-1 | CSVGIRSVSTDTQYF | TGCAGCGTTGGGATCCGGTCGGTTAGCACAGATACGCAGTATTTT
TRBJ2-1 | . | . | TRBV30 | CAWEGSHEQFF | TGTGCCTGGGAGGGATCCCATGAGCAGTTCTTC
TRBJ2-3 | . | few | TRBV4-3 | CASSQDWRTNIVADTQYF | TGCGCCAGCAGCCAAGATTGGCGGACCAACATCGTCGCAGATACGCAGTATTTT
TRBJ1-2 | . | few | TRBV29-1 | CSVEKQVEGYTF | TGCAGCGTTGAAAAGCAGGTGGAGGGCTACACCTTC
TRBJ2-3 | . | medium-sized | TRBV7-9 | CASSLRPPTDTQYF | TGTGCCAGCAGCCTACGCCCTCCCACAGATACGCAGTATTTT
TRBJ1-5 | . | few | TRBV29-1 | CSVLVSPNQPQHF | TGCAGCGTTCTTGTGAGCCCCAATCAGCCCCAGCATTTT
TRBJ1-2 | . | . | TRBV29-1 | CSVEPGTYGYTF | TGCAGCGTTGAGCCAGGGACCTATGGCTACACCTTC
TRBJ2-5 | . | . | TRBV4-3 | CASSQDPPGKQETQYF | TGCGCCAGCAGCCAAGATCCACCCGGGAAACAAGAGACCCAGTACTTC
TRBJ1-1 | TRBD1 | . | TRBV25-1 | CASSETGANTEAFF | TGTGCCAGCAGCGAGACAGGGGCGAACACTGAAGCTTTCTTT
TRBJ2-5 | . | . | TRBV6-6 | CASSYGTGDLGGTQYF | TGTGCCAGCAGTTACGGAACGGGGGACCTCGGAGGGACCCAGTACTTC
TRBJ2-3 | TRBD2 | . | TRBV7-3 | CASSLTPAGVGDTQYF | TGTGCCAGCAGCTTAACTCCTGCGGGGGTCGGGGATACGCAGTATTTT
TRBJ1-2 | TRBD1 | . | TRBV7-2 | CASSSGTDYGYTF | TGTGCCAGCAGCTCCGGGACAGACTATGGCTACACCTTC
TRBJ2-2 | TRBD2 | . | TRBV27 | CASSLSRGGRSGGELFF | TGTGCCAGCAGTTTATCGCGGGGGGGCCGGTCCGGCGGGGAGCTGTTTTTT
TRBJ1-2 | . | . | TRBV19 | CASRTGSGYTF | TGTGCCAGTCGAACAGGGAGCGGCTACACCTTC
TRBJ1-1 | . | once | TRBV11-2 | CASSLGGLLNTEAFF | TGTGCCAGCAGCTTAGGGGGGCTCTTGAACACTGAAGCTTTCTTT
TRBJ1-1 | . | few | TRBV29-1 | CSVTRTLNTEAFF | TGCAGCGTTACACGGACACTTAACACTGAAGCTTTCTTT
TRBJ1-1 | . | . | TRBV4-1 | CASSQVRMQGNTEAFF | TGCGCCAGCAGCCAAGTTAGGATGCAGGGCAACACTGAAGCTTTCTTT
TRBJ1-2 | TRBD1 | . | TRBV28 | CASTTGQGAAYGYTF | TGTGCCAGCACCACCGGACAGGGGGCAGCCTATGGCTACACCTTC
TRBJ1-2 | . | . | TRBV29-1 | CSVGPGDGIYGYTF | TGCAGCGTTGGGCCAGGGGATGGGATCTATGGCTACACCTTC
TRBJ2-6 | . | few | TRBV4-1 | CASSQDPERRSGANVLTF | TGCGCCAGCAGCCAAGATCCCGAACGTCGCTCTGGGGCCAACGTCCTGACTTTC
TRBJ2-1 | TRBD2 | . | TRBV29-1 | CSVEGSGGASYNEQFF | TGCAGCGTTGAGGGGAGCGGGGGGGCCTCCTACAATGAGCAGTTCTTC
TRBJ2-7 | TRBD1 | . | TRBV6-5 | CASSYQLPGQTYEQYF | TGTGCCAGCAGTTACCAGCTCCCGGGACAGACCTACGAGCAGTACTTC
TRBJ1-5 | . | few | TRBV30 | CAWSVQVGQPQHF | TGTGCCTGGAGTGTACAAGTTGGACAGCCCCAGCATTTT
TRBJ1-6 | TRBD1 | . | TRBV6-5 | CASSYSIQGDSPLHF | TGTGCCAGCAGTTACTCGATACAGGGGGATTCACCCCTCCACTTT
TRBJ1-4 | . | . | TRBV2 | CASSDEPVLSIPLFF | TGTGCCAGCAGTGATGAGCCGGTTCTGAGTATCCCCCTGTTTTTT
TRBJ2-1 | TRBD2 | . | TRBV28 | CASRAPQGGGRAEQFF | TGTGCCAGCAGGGCACCTCAGGGCGGGGGACGCGCCGAGCAGTTCTTC
TRBJ2-1 | TRBD1 | . | TRBV19 | CASRWTGATYNEQFF | TGTGCCAGTCGATGGACAGGGGCGACTTACAATGAGCAGTTCTTC